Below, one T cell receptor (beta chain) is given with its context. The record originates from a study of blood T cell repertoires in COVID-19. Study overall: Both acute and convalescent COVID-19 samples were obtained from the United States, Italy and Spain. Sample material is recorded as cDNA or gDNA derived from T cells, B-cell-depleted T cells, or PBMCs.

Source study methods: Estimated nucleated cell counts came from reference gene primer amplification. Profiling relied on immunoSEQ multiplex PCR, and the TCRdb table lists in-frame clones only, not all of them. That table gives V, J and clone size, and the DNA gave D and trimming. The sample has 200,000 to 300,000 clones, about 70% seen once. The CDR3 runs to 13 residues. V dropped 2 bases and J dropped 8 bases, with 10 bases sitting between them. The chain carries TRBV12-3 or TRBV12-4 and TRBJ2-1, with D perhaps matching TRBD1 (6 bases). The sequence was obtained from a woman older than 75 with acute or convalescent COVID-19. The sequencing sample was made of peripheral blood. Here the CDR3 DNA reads TGTGCCAGCAGTTTATATGAGGGGGATGAGCAGTTCTTC. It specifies CASSLYEGDEQFF.